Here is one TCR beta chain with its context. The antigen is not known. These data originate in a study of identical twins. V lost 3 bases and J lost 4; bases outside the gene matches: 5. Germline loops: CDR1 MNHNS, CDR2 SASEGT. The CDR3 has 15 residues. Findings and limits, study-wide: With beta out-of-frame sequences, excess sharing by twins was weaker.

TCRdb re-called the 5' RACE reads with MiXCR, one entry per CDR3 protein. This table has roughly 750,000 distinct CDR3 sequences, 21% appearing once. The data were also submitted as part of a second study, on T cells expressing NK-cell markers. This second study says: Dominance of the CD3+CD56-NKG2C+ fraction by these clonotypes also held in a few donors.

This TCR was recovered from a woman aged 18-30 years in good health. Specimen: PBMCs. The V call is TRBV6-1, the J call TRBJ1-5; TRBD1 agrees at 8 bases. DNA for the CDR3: TGTGCCAGCAGTGATGGGACAGGTTCTAATCAGCCCCAGCATTTT. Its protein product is CASSDGTGSNQPQHF.